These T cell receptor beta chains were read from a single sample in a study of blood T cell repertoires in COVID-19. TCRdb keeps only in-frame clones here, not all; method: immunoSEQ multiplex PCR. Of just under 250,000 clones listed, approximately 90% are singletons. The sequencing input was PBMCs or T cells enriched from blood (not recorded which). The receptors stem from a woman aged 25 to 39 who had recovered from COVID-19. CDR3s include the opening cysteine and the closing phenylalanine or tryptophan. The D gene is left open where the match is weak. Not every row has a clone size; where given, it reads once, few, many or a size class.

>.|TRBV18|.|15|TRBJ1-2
TGTGCCAGCTCACCAGGAGTGCAGGGAGGCAATGGCTACACCTTC
CASSPGVQGGNGYTF
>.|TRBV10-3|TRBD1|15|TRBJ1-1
TGTGCCATCAGTGAGTATCAGGGGGAGAACACTGAAGCTTTCTTT
CAISEYQGENTEAFF
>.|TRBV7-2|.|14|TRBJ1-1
TGTGCCAGCAGCTTAAGTGGGGGGGGCACTGAAGCTTTCTTT
CASSLSGGGTEAFF
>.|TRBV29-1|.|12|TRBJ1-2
TGCAGCGTTGAGGGGGCGGAATCTGGCTACACCTTC
CSVEGAESGYTF
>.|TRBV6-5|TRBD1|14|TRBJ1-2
TGTGCCAGCAGTCCCCGGACAGGCGACTATGGCTACACCTTC
CASSPRTGDYGYTF
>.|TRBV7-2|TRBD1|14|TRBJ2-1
TGTGCCAGCATGACCGGGACAGGGGAGGGTGAGCAGTTCTTC
CASMTGTGEGEQFF
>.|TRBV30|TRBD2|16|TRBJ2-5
TGTGCCTGGAGTCCCCTAGCGGGAGGGCCGGGAGAGACCCAGTACTTC
CAWSPLAGGPGETQYF
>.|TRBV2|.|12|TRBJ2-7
TGTGCCAGCATGGAGGGGCCTCACGAGCAGTACTTC
CASMEGPHEQYF
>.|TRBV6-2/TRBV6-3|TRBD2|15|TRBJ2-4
TGTGCCAGCAGTAAAGTAGCGGGAGGGGGAAACATTCAGTACTTC
CASSKVAGGGNIQYF
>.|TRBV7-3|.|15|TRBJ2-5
TGTGCCAGCAGCCTCACAGGGTTCGGGGTCGAGACCCAGTACTTC
CASSLTGFGVETQYF
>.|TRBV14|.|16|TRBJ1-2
TGTGCCAGCAGCCAAGATCGGCAGGGGTTTAACTATGGCTACACCTTC
CASSQDRQGFNYGYTF
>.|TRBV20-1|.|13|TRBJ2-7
TGCAGTGCTAGTTACAGGCTCAGCTACGAGCAGTACTTC
CSASYRLSYEQYF
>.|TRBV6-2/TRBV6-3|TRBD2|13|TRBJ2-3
TGTGCCAGCAGACCTAGCGGGCAAGATACGCAGTATTTT
CASRPSGQDTQYF
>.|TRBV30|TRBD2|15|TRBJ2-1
TGTGCCTTTAAACCGGGACTAGTGTTGTACAATGAGCAGTTCTTC
CAFKPGLVLYNEQFF
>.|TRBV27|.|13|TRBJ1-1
TGTGCCAGCAGTTTAAGCGGGATCACTGAAGCTTTCTTT
CASSLSGITEAFF
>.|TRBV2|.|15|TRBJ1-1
TGTGCCAGCAGTGCGGAGCTTCCCGGGTATACTGAAGCTTTCTTT
CASSAELPGYTEAFF
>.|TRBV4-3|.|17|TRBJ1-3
TGCGCCAGCAGCCAATCCGGGACAAAAAACTCTGGAAACACCATATATTTT
CASSQSGTKNSGNTIYF
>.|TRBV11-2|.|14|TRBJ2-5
TGTGCCAGCAGCTTAAACAGGGTGAGCGAGACCCAGTACTTC
CASSLNRVSETQYF
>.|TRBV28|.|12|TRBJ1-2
TGTGCCAGCAGTCCCCCTTTATATGGCTACACCTTC
CASSPPLYGYTF
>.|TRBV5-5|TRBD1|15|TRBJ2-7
TGTGCCAGCAGCTTGGTGGCAGGGGGCTCCTACGAGCAGTACTTC
CASSLVAGGSYEQYF
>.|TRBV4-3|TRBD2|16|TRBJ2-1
TGCGCCAGCAGCCAAGGAACGGGACTAGTGAACAATGAGCAGTTCTTC
CASSQGTGLVNNEQFF
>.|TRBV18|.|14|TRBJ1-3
TGTGCCAGCTCAAACAGGGATTTTGGAAACACCATATATTTT
CASSNRDFGNTIYF
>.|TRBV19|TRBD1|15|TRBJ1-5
TGTGCCAGTAGTAATGACAGGGTTGGCAATCAGCCCCAGCATTTT
CASSNDRVGNQPQHF
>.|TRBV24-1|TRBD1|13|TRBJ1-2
TGTGCCACCGGGACAGGGGAGTGGGATGGCTACACCTTC
CATGTGEWDGYTF
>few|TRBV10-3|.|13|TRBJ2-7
TGTGCCATCAGTACACATTACGTTGCCGAGCAGTACTTC
CAISTHYVAEQYF
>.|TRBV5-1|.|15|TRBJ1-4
TGCGCCAGCAGCCCCGGGGGTGCAACTAATGAAAAACTGTTTTTT
CASSPGGATNEKLFF
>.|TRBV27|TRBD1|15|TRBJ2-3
TGTGCCAGCAGTTTAGAGGGAGGGACAGGGGGTACGCAGTATTTT
CASSLEGGTGGTQYF
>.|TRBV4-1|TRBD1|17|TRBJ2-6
TGCGCCAGCAGCTCGGGACAGGCATTCTCTGGGGCCAACGTCCTGACTTTC
CASSSGQAFSGANVLTF